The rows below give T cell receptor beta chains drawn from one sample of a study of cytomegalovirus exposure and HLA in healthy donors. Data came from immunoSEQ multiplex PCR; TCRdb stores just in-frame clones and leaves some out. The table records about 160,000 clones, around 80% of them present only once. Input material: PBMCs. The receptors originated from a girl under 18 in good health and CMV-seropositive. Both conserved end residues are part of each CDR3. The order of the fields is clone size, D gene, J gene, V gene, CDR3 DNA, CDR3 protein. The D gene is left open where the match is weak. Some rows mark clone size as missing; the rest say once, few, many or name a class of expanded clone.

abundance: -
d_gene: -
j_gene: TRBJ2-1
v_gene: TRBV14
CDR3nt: TGTGCCAGCAGCCAAGAGGTAGGGGGTCGGGACAATGAGCAGTTCTTC
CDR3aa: CASSQEVGGRDNEQFF

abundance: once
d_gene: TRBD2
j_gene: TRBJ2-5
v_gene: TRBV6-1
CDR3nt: TGTGCCAGCAGGAAACTAGCGGGAGGTGGGGAGACCCAGTACTTC
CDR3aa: CASRKLAGGGETQYF

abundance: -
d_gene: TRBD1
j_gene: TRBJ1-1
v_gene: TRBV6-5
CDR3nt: TGTGCCAGCAGTCCCGACAGGGGGGCCACTGAAGCTTTCTTT
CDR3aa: CASSPDRGATEAFF

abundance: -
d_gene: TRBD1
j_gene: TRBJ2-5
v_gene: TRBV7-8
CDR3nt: TGTGCCAGCAGCCGACGGACAGGGGCCCAGGAGACCCAGTACTTC
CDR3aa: CASSRRTGAQETQYF

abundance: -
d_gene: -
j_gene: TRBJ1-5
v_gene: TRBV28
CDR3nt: TGTGCCAGCAGTTTATCAAGGGGCCATAGCAATCAGCCCCAGCATTTT
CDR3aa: CASSLSRGHSNQPQHF

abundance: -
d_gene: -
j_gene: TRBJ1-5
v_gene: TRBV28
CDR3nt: TGTGCCAGCAGTCCAGCCTACAGGGCCAACGGTCAGCCCCAGCATTTT
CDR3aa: CASSPAYRANGQPQHF

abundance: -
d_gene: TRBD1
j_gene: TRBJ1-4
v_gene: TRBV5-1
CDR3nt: TGCGCCAGCAGCCGGGGACAGGGGTCAACTAATGAAAAACTGTTTTTT
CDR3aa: CASSRGQGSTNEKLFF

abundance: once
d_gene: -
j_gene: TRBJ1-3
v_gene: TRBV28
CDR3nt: TGTGCCAGCAGAGGACAGCCCGGAGTGAGCTCTGGAAACACCATATATTTT
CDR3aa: CASRGQPGVSSGNTIYF

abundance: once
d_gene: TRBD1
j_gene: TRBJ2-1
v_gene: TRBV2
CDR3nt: TGTGCCAGCAGTGTCGACAGGGGGGACAATGAGCAGTTCTTC
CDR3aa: CASSVDRGDNEQFF

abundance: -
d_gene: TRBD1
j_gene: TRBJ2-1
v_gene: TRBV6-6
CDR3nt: TGTGCCGCAGCGTCAGGGGGCTCCTACAATGAGCAGTTCTTC
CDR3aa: CAAASGGSYNEQFF

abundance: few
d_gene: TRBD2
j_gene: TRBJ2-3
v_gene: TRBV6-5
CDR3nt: TGTGCCAGCAGTTTCGCGGGGGGGCCCGCAGATACGCAGTATTTT
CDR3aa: CASSFAGGPADTQYF

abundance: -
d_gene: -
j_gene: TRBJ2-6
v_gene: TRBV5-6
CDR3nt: TGTGCCAGCAGCGTGGCCTCGGGCTCTGGGGCCAACGTCCTGACTTTC
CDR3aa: CASSVASGSGANVLTF

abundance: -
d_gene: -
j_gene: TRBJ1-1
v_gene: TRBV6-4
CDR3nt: TGTGCCAGCAGTGACTCCCGAAAGGGGACTGAAGCTTTCTTT
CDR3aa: CASSDSRKGTEAFF

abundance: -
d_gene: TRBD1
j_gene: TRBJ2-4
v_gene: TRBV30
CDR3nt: TGTGCCTGGAGTCCCACGACACAGGGGAACATTCAGTACTTC
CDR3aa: CAWSPTTQGNIQYF

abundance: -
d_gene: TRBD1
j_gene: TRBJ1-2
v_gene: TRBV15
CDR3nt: TGTGCCACCAGTGGGATCCCGGACAGGGTTAACTATGGCTACACCTTC
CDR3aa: CATSGIPDRVNYGYTF

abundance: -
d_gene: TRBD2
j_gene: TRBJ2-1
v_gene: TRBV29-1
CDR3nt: TGCAGCGCTCCTAGCGGGAGAGTTGTTGAGCAGTTCTTC
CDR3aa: CSAPSGRVVEQFF

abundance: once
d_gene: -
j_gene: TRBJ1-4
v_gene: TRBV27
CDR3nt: TGTGCCAGCAGGACGACAGGAGTCAGTGAAAAACTGTTTTTT
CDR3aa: CASRTTGVSEKLFF

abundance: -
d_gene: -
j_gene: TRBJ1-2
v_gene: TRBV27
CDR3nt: TGTGCCAGCAGTTCATCTACAGGGAGGGGTGGCTACACCTTC
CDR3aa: CASSSSTGRGGYTF

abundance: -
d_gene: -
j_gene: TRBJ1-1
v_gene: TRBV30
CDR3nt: TGTGCCTGGAGTGTAGGTTTTGTGGCACAGGACGGGACTGAAGCTTTCTTT
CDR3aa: CAWSVGFVAQDGTEAFF

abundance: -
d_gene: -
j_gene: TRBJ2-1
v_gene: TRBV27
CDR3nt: TGTGCCAGCAGTAACCAACAGGGAATAGTGGGCAATGAGCAGTTCTTC
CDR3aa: CASSNQQGIVGNEQFF

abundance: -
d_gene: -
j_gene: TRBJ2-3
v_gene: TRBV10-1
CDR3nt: TGCGCCAGCAGTGCAGTAAGCACAGATACGCAGTATTTT
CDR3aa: CASSAVSTDTQYF

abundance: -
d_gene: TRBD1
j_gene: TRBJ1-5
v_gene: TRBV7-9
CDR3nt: TGTGCCAGCAGCTCGCCGCTAGACAGGGACGGCAATCAGCCCCAGCATTTT
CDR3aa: CASSSPLDRDGNQPQHF

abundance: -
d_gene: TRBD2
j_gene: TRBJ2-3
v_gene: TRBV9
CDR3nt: TGTGCCAGCAGCCGCGGGGGAGCTAGATTTGGAGATACGCAGTATTTT
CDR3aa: CASSRGGARFGDTQYF

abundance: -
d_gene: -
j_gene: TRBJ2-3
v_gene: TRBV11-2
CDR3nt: TGTGCCAGCAGCTTAGTTGTCAGGGATTGGGACACAGATACGCAGTATTTT
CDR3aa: CASSLVVRDWDTDTQYF

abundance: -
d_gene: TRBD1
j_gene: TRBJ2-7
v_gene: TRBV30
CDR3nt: TGTGCCTGGAACCCACAGGGGTTCTACGAGCAGTACTTC
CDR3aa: CAWNPQGFYEQYF

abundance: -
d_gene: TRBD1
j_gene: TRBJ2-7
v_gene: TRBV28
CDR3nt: TGTGCCAGCAGCGTCCCCGGGACAGGGTCCTACGAGCAGTACTTC
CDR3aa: CASSVPGTGSYEQYF

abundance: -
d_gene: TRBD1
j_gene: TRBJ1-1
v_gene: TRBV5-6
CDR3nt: TGTGCCAGCAGCTTGGACGGGGCAGGGGGCATGAACACTGAAGCTTTCTTT
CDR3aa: CASSLDGAGGMNTEAFF

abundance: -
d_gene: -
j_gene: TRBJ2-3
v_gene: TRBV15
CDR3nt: TGTGCCACCAGCAGAGATCCGGGAGATGCAGATACGCAGTATTTT
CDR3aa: CATSRDPGDADTQYF

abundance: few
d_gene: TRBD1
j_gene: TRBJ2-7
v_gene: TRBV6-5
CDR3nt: TGTGCCAGCACCCCCATCATGGACAGGTCCTACGAGCAGTACTTC
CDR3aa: CASTPIMDRSYEQYF

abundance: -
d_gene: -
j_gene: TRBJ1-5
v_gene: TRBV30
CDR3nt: TGTGCCTGGAGTGTAGGGCAGGGAGGACAGCCCCAGCATTTT
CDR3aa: CAWSVGQGGQPQHF

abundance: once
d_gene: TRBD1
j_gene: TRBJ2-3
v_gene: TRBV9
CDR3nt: TGTGCCAGCAGTGCTCTAGGGACAGGGGGAGCAGATACGCAGTATTTT
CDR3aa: CASSALGTGGADTQYF

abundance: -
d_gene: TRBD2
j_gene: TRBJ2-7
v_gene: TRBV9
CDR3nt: TGTGCCAGCAGCGTAGAAGGTAGCGGGAGGCTCTACGAGCAGTACTTC
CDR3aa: CASSVEGSGRLYEQYF

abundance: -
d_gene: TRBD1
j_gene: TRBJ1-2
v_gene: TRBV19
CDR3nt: TGTGCCAGTAGCGACAGGGGGCGCCTCTATGGCTACACCTTC
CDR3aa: CASSDRGRLYGYTF

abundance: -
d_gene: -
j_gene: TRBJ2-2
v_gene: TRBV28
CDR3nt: TGTGCCAGCAGTTTCTGGACCGGGACAACGAACACCGGGGAGCTGTTTTTT
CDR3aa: CASSFWTGTTNTGELFF

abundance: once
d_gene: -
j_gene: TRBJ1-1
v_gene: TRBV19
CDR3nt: TGTGCCAGTAGTGCTCTGGGGAGGACTGAAGCTTTCTTT
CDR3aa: CASSALGRTEAFF

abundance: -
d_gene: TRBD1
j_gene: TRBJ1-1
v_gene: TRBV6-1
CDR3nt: TGTGCCAGCACAGGGGGCACTGAAGCTTTCTTT
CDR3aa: CASTGGTEAFF

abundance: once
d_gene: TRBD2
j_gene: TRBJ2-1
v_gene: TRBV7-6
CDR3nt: TGTGCCAGCAGCTTAGGGACTAGCGGGGGCTCAAGGAATGAGCAGTTCTTC
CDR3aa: CASSLGTSGGSRNEQFF

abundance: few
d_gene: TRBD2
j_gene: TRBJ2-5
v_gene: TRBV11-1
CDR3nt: TGTGCCAGCAGCTCGACTAGCGGGAGGTCGTGGGCTCGGGAGACCCAGTACTTC
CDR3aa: CASSSTSGRSWARETQYF

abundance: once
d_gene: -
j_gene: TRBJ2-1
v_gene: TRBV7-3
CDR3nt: TGTGCCAGCAGCTTAATCCCGGCGGATGAGCAGTTCTTC
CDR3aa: CASSLIPADEQFF

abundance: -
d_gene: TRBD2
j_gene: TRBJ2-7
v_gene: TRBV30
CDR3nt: TGTGCCCTTGATGGCGGGAGTACCTACGAGCAGTACTTC
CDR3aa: CALDGGSTYEQYF

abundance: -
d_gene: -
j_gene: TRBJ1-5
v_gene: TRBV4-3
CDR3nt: TGCGCCAGCAGCCAAGATCTTAGGGGCCAGCCCCAGCATTTT
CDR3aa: CASSQDLRGQPQHF

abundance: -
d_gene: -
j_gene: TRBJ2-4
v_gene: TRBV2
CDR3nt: TGTGCCAGCAGTGAAGTTGTCAGGGCTCAAAACATTCAGTACTTC
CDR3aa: CASSEVVRAQNIQYF

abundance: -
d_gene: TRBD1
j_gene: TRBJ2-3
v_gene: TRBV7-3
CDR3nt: TGTGCCAGCAGCCCCAGGTCCGGCAGGGGGTACACAGATACGCAGTATTTT
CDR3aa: CASSPRSGRGYTDTQYF

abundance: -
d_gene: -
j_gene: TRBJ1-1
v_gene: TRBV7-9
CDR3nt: TGTGCCAGCAGCGACTTCGGCGGGGGAAACACTGAAGCTTTCTTT
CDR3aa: CASSDFGGGNTEAFF

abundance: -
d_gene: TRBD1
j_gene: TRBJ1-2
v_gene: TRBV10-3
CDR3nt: TGTGCCATCAGGGCCGGGACAGTCTATGGCTACACCTTC
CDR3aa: CAIRAGTVYGYTF

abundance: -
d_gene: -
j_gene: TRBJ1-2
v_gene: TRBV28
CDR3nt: TGTGCCAGCAGTTTTCTACCCCTAATTCAGGGTGGGTATGGCTACACCTTC
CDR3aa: CASSFLPLIQGGYGYTF

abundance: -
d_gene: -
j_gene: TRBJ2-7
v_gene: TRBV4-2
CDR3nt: TGTGCCAGCAGCCAAAGGGGGGGCCACGAGCAGTACTTC
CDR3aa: CASSQRGGHEQYF

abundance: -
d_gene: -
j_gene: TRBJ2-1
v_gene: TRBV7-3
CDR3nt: TGTGCCAGCAGCTTATACGCGGGACTCAATGAGCAGTTCTTC
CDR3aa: CASSLYAGLNEQFF

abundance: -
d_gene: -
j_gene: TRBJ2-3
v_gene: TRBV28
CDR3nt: TGTGCCAGCAGCCAGATCACAGATACGCAGTATTTT
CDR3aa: CASSQITDTQYF